A selection of T cell receptor beta chains follows, all from one sample in a study of control samples from healthy donors and cancer patients. Method: immunoSEQ multiplex PCR; TCRdb's copy keeps in-frame clones and lacks some. The sample contains approximately 87,000 clones, about 88% of which appear only once. The sample comprised blood. These receptors were taken from a woman aged 45 to 65 in good health. The CDR3 runs from the conserved cysteine through the conserved F or W. D genes are given only for firm matches. Clone size is stated in some rows and not others, as once, few, many or a class when expanded.

D gene	J gene	V gene	clone size	CDR3 DNA	CDR3 protein
TRBD2	TRBJ2-2	TRBV28	NA	TGTGCCAGCCGACTAGCGGGAGTCGGGACCGGGGAGCTGTTTTTT	CASRLAGVGTGELFF
TRBD1	TRBJ1-4	TRBV7-2	NA	TGTGCCAGCAGCTTAGAGGGACAGGGAAATGAAAAACTGTTTTTT	CASSLEGQGNEKLFF
NA	TRBJ2-2	TRBV19	NA	TGTGCCAGTAGTAAAAACGGGGACCCTCGGGCCGGGGAGCTGTTTTTT	CASSKNGDPRAGELFF
TRBD1	TRBJ1-3	TRBV11-2	NA	TGTGCCAGCAGCTTAGATATCTTTCTGAGGGGGCAAGAGACTGGAAACACCATATATTTT	CASSLDIFLRGQETGNTIYF
NA	TRBJ2-3	TRBV13	NA	TGTGCCAGCAGCCCGGCCCCTCCGTCAGATATGCAGTATTTT	CASSPAPPSDMQYF
TRBD2	TRBJ2-7	TRBV10-2	once	TGCGCCAGCCTGAACCCCGGGACTATCTCCGAGCAGTACTTC	CASLNPGTISEQYF
NA	TRBJ2-1	TRBV18	NA	TGTGCCAGCTCACCTGGGACTGAGCAGTTCTTC	CASSPGTEQFF
NA	TRBJ1-4	TRBV19	NA	NA	CASTRSRGASSGREKLFF
NA	TRBJ1-1	TRBV5-5	NA	TGTGCCAGCAGCTTTAGCACAGGCGATTTGAACACTGAAGCTTTCTTT	CASSFSTGDLNTEAFF
NA	TRBJ1-5	TRBV27	NA	TGTGCCAGCAGTCCCCGTCATTATACTAGGACGGTTAGCAATCAGCCCCAGCATTTT	CASSPRHYTRTVSNQPQHF
NA	TRBJ2-7	TRBV6-5	few	TGTGCCAGCAGTTTAGACAGTGAGTTAAGTGAGCAGTACTTC	CASSLDSELSEQYF
NA	TRBJ2-3	TRBV6-2/TRBV6-3	NA	TGTGCCAGCAGTTACGGAGTGACAGTCAGCACAGATACGCAGTATTTT	CASSYGVTVSTDTQYF
NA	TRBJ2-6	TRBV10-3	NA	TGTGCCATCAGCGACTTGGGACTTCGCGGAGGTGCCAACGTCCTGACTTTC	CAISDLGLRGGANVLTF